The 13 T cell receptor beta chains below were found in one sample sequenced in a study of blood T cell repertoires in COVID-19. Repertoires were generated with immunoSEQ multiplex PCR, while TCRdb's copy carries only in-frame clones and drops some. The repertoire holds approximately 480,000 clones, with roughly nine tenths as singletons. Sequences were obtained from peripheral blood. The origin of the receptors is a man between 18 and 29 years old with COVID-19, enrolled during active disease.

This clone was seen once. One junction end disagrees with the germline gene, perhaps due to a read error. The genes are TRBV7-2 and TRBJ1-2; D not resolved. Germline V gene sequence: CDR1 SGHTA, CDR2 FQGNSA. The length of the CDR3 is 13 residues. CDR3 coding DNA: TGTGCCAGCACCTTAGGCCTGACTGCGTTGTACACCTTC. Translated: CASTLGLTALYTF.

The chain has TRBV5-4 and TRBJ1-4, with D uncertain. The length of the CDR3 is 15 residues. Germline CDR1 SGHNT, CDR2 YYREEE (reference sequence). V was shortened by 5 bases and J by 3 bases, with 14 bases between the two germline ends. The CDR3: CASSPGVRANEKLFF. The CDR3 nucleotides are TGTGCCAGCAGTCCCGGGGTACGGGCTAATGAAAAACTGTTTTTT. The full variable domain, in which reference TRBV5-4 and TRBJ1-4 provide the parts outside the CDR3, is ETGVTQSPTHLIKTRGQQVTLRCSSQSGHNTVSWYQQALGQGPQFIFQYYREEENGRGNFPPRFSGLQFPNYSSELNVNALELDDSALYLCASSPGVRANEKLFFGSGTQLSVL.

V and J are TRBV5-4 and TRBJ2-3, with D possibly TRBD2 on 6 matching bases. CDR1 SGHNT and CDR2 YYREEE come from the germline V gene (reference sequence). CDR3 size: 17 residues. V was shortened by 0 bases and J by 1 base, with 15 bases between the two germline ends. In DNA, the CDR3 is TGTGCCAGCAGCTTGGGGCGGGGAACGGAGCGCACAGATACGCAGTATTTT. As protein: CASSLGRGTERTDTQYF.

The chain has TRBV4-1 and TRBJ2-7, with 15 bases matching TRBD2. The CDR3 totals 17 residues. Germline V gene sequence: CDR1 MGHRA, CDR2 YSYEKL. Germline trimming cut 4 bases from V and 4 bases from J; bases unmatched to any gene: 8. The CDR3 DNA sequence: TGCGCCAGCAGCCGAGATGGAGGGACTAGCGGGAGGTACGAGCAGTACTTC. Translation gives CASSRDGGTSGRYEQYF.

The chain uses TRBV2 and TRBJ1-1, with D unclear. Germline V lookup: CDR1 SNHLY, CDR2 FYNNEI. CDR3 length equals 13 residues. The V end lost 3 bases, the J end lost 5 bases, and 10 bases lay between the germline ends. The chain's CDR3 is CASSDQAGTEAFF. The CDR3 DNA follows: TGTGCCAGCAGTGACCAAGCAGGTACTGAAGCTTTCTTT.

This clone was detected a few times. The V call is TRBV14, the J call TRBJ2-7; maybe TRBD1 (5 bases). The CDR3 is 14 amino acids. Germline V gene data show CDR1 as SGHDN and CDR2 as FVKESK. Trimming removed 4 bases at V and 4 bases at J, with 14 bases between. In DNA, the CDR3 is TGTGCCAGCAGCCCCTTTCTAGGGGCATACGAGCAGTACTTC. Protein product: CASSPFLGAYEQYF.

The chain joins TRBV24-1 to TRBJ2-1; no clear D gene. This CDR3 region has 13 residues. Trimming stripped 3 bases from V and 10 bases from J, with 12 bases between. Germline CDR1 KGHDR, CDR2 SFDVKD. This CDR3 reads CATSDAVASEQFF. The DNA for the CDR3 is TGTGCCACCAGTGATGCTGTAGCCAGCGAGCAGTTCTTC.

The V gene is TRBV11-3, the J gene TRBJ2-2; TRBD1 matches at 9 bases. There are 19 residues in the CDR3. The V and J ends lost 5 bases and 1 base, in that order; junction bases with no gene match: 14. Germline V lookup: CDR1 SGHNT, CDR2 YENEEA. For the CDR3, the DNA is TGTGCCAGCAGCCGCACCGTGAACCGACAGGGGGAGAACACCGGGGAGCTGTTTTTT. This encodes CASSRTVNRQGENTGELFF.

The gene calls are TRBV11-3 and TRBJ2-7; 9 bases align to TRBD2. The CDR3 runs 14 residues. Germline trimming cut 5 bases from V and 2 bases from J; bases unmatched to any gene: 4. Germline CDR1 SGHNT, CDR2 YENEEA. DNA for the CDR3: TGTGCCAGCAGCCGTAGCGGGGGACCCTACGAGCAGTACTTC. Its protein product is CASSRSGGPYEQYF.

In DNA, the CDR3 is TGTGCCATCAAGACAGGGTATGGACCAGATACGCAGTATTTT. Translation gives CAIKTGYGPDTQYF. V is TRBV10-3 and J is TRBJ2-3, with 7 bases that match TRBD1. The J segment lost 4 bases and the V segment lost 7 bases, leaving 8 bases of the junction unmatched. The germline V gene encodes CDR1 ENHRY and CDR2 SYGVKD. The length of the CDR3 is 14 residues.

This chain uses TRBV6-5 with TRBJ1-1; perhaps TRBD1 as D (6 bases). V was shortened by 5 bases and J by 2 bases, with 9 bases between the two germline ends. The CDR3 contains 13 residues. Germline V gene sequence: CDR1 MNHEY, CDR2 SVGAGI. This CDR3 is CASSIQGNTEAFF. The CDR3 region has the DNA TGTGCCAGCAGTATACAGGGAAACACTGAAGCTTTCTTT.

The chain joins TRBV25-1 to TRBJ1-1; D is unclear. The CDR3 is made up of 17 amino acids. CDR1 MGHDK and CDR2 SYGVNS come from the germline V gene. V gave up 1 base and J gave up 1 base, with 16 bases separating them. CDR3 sequence reads: CASSEFPFTAPNTEAFF. Here the CDR3 DNA reads TGTGCCAGCAGTGAATTCCCCTTTACAGCTCCGAACACTGAAGCTTTCTTT.

This chain connects TRBV6-8 to TRBJ1-5, with TRBD1 as a possible D gene (5 bases). V was trimmed by 7 bases and J by 0 bases, leaving 13 bases between them. Germline CDR1 is MNHGY and CDR2 is SAAAGT. There are 15 residues in the CDR3. The CDR3, as DNA: TGTGCCAGCATCGGCCAGGGTGGTAGCAATCAGCCCCAGCATTTT. Residues: CASIGQGGSNQPQHF.